The clone carrying this T cell receptor (beta chain) was counted at least ten times. Its antigen is unidentified. This entry belongs to a study of Graves' ophthalmopathy and Graves' hyperthyroidism. A follow-up of 18 months without ophthalmopathy meant that hyperthyroidism was stable. Certain patients were not enrolled. These were patients with other autoimmune diseases, uncontrolled infections, pregnancy or lactation. Amplified material comprised TCR beta CDR3 regions derived from RNA transcripts. RT-PCR with HTBI primers came first, then second-round multiplex PCR. TCRdb re-analysed the multiplex PCR reads in MiXCR, keeping a single row per CDR3 protein. The table lists 600,000 to 650,000 distinct CDR3 sequences, about 20% of them singletons. The study, taken as a whole, reports: Among thyroid clonotypes expanded above 0.001 frequency, most also appeared in blood. From stable hyperthyroidism, ophthalmopathy was separated by a 13-signature model with around 90% sensitivity and around 79% specificity.

Material: peripheral blood. The clonotype comes from a woman between 18 and 30 years old with stable Graves' hyperthyroidism. Some clones in this sample may be carry-over from other donors' samples.

The CDR3 DNA reads as TGTGCCAGCAGTTACTCTCTGGGGTCCTCCTACGAGCAGTACTTC. It specifies CASSYSLGSSYEQYF. The V call is TRBV6-5, the J call TRBJ2-7; D remains ambiguous. V was shortened by 0 bases and J by 0 bases, with 9 bases between the two germline ends. This CDR3 is built from 15 residues. Looked up from germline, CDR1 is MNHEY and CDR2 is SVGAGI.